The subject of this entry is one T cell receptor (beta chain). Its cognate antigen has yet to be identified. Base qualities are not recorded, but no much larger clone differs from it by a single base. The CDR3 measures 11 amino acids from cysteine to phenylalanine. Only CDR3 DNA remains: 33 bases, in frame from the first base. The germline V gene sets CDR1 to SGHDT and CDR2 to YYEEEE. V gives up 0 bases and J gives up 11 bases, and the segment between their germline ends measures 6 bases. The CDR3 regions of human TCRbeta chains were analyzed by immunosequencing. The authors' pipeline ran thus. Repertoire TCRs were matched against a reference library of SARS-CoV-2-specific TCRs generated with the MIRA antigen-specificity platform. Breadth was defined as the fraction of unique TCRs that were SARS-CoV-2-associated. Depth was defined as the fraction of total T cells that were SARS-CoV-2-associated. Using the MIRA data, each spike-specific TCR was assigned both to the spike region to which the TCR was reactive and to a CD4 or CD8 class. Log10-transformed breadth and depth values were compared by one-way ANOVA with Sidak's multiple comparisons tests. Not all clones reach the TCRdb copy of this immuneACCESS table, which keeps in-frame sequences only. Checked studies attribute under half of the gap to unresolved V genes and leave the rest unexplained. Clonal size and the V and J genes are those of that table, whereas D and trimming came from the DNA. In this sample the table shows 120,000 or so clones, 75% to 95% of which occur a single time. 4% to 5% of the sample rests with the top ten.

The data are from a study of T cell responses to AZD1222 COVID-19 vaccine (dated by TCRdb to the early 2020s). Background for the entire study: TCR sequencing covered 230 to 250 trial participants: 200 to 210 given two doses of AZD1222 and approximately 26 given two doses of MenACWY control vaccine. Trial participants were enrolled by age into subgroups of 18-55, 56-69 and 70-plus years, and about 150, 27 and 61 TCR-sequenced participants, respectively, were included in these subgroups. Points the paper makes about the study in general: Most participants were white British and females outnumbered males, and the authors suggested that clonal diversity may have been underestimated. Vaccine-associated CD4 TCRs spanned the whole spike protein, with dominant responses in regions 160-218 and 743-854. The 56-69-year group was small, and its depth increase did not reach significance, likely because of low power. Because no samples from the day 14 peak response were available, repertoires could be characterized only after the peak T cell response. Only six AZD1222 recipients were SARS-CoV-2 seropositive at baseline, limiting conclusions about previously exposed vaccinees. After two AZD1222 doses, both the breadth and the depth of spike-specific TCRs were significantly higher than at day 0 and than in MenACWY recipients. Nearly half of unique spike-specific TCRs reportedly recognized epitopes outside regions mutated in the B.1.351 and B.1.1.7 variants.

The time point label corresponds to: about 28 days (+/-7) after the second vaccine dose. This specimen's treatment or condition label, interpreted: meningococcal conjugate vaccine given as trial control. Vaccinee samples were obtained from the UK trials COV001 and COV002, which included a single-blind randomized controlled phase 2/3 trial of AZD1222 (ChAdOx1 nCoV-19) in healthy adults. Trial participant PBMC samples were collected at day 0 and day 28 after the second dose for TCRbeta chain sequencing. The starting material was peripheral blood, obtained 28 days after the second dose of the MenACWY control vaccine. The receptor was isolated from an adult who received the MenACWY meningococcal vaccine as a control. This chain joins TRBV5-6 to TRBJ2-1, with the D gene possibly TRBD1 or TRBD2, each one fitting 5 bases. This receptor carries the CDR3 CASSLEGQQFF. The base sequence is TGTGCCAGCAGCTTGGAGGGACAGCAGTTCTTC.